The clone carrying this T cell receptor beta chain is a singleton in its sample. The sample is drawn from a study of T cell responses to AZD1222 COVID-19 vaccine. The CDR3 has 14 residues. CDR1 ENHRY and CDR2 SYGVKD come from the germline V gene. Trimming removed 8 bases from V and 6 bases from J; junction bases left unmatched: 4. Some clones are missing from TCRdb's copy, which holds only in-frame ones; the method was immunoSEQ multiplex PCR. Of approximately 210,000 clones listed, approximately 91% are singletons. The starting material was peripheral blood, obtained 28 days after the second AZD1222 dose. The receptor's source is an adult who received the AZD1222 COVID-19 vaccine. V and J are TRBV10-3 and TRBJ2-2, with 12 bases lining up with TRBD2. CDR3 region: CAILTSGSPGELFF. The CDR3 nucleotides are TGTGCCATCCTGACTAGCGGGAGCCCCGGGGAGCTGTTTTTT.